This entry lists 2 T cell receptor beta chains sequenced from one sample in a study of T-cell memory formation after mild COVID-19. TCRdb itself ran the 5' RACE reads through MiXCR, one entry per CDR3 protein. The sample lists roughly 150,000 distinct CDR3 sequences; approximately 15% were seen once. The sequencing sample was made of PBMCs or a T cell subset sorted from them (not recorded which). The receptors were gathered from an adult woman who had mild COVID-19 (a few samples of this study predate the infection). Cell type and time point are not known.

This clonotype came up a few times. J is TRBJ2-1 and V is TRBV4-2; 12 bases fit TRBD2. J lost 11 bases, V lost 0 bases, and 11 bases had no gene match. Germline CDR1 and CDR2: LGHNA and YNFKEQ. This CDR3 has 17 residues. The DNA of the CDR3 is TGTGCCAGCAGCCAAGAAAGGAGACTAGCGGGAGTAACCCAGCAGTTCTTC. Residues: CASSQERRLAGVTQQFF.

The chain joins TRBV15 to TRBJ2-3, with D unclear. CDR3 size: 13 residues. Germline CDR1 is LNHNV and CDR2 is YYDKDF (reference sequence). V lost 9 bases, J lost 1 base, and 11 bases lay in between. The CDR3 loop is CATGYQGTDTQYF. As DNA, the CDR3 is TGTGCCACAGGTTATCAGGGCACAGATACGCAGTATTTT.